Here is one TCR beta chain with its context. This clonotype was observed many times. This clone's antigen is unknown. No base quality values were provided; no much bigger clone lies one nucleotide off. This entry comes from a study of T cell repertoires in cytomegalovirus infection (dated by TCRdb to about 2019). General notes on the study: The HLA type of each donor mattered for the analysis, because public TCR beta signatures pointed to carriage of CMV infection along with the matching HLA type. The study at large found these results: The ex vivo response was dominated by HLA-C-restricted CMV-specific TCR beta clonotypes, which also provided the single most frequent clonotype in two of eight donors. Carriers of CMV infection plus the relevant HLA type were discriminated by the cumulative frequency of public TCR beta family members in the study cohort and in an independent roughly 350-donor cohort.

Sequenced on an Illumina HiSeq 1500. Starting from the raw public reads, TCRdb applied fastp trimming at Q25, assembled clones with MiXCR and retained in-frame beta chains. Duplicate CDR3 protein sequences are folded into a single record with the most common DNA and genes. In this sample the table shows fewer than 400,000 distinct CDR3 sequences, less than 20% of which occur a single time. The top ten clones comprise less than 9.5% of the sample. The germline V gene gives CDR1 as SGHAT and CDR2 as FQNNGV. Reading from cysteine to phenylalanine, the CDR3 counts 14 amino acids. CDR3 DNA only is kept here, 42 bases in frame from base 1. V lost 0 bases and J lost 0 bases; the stretch between them is 5 bases long.

The sequence joins TRBV11-2 to TRBJ2-5, with no confidently assigned D gene. The TCR originated in a human donor in good health (CMV status not recorded). Some clones in this sample may be carry-over from other donors' samples. Sequenced sample: PBMCs. The sequenced DNA: TGTGCCAGCAGCTTAGAACAGTACCAAGAGACCCAGTACTTC. It is translated as CASSLEQYQETQYF.